The clone carrying this TCR beta chain was detected once. This entry is derived from a study of CD8 T cells in Susac syndrome. Study-level background: Eight of the sequenced Susac syndrome patients were in remission, and roughly 6 had active disease.

The RNA, roughly 0.45 to 1 ug, was put through reverse transcription using random hexamers. TCRdb processed the immunoSEQ multiplex PCR reads anew with MiXCR; each CDR3 protein has one entry. The table lists approximately 160,000 distinct CDR3 sequences, approximately 94% of them singletons. CDR1 is SGDLS, CDR2 YYNGEE, per germline. Unmatched junction bases numbered 8, after V lost 0 bases and J lost 7 bases. This CDR3 contains 16 residues. Patients with Susac syndrome met diagnostic criteria defined recently for definite or probable disease. Negative isolation was applied to CD8+ and CD4+ T cells, and FACS enrichment was applied to TEMRA cells.

This chain links TRBV9 with TRBJ2-1, with 9 bases that match TRBD2. This sequence was found in a human donor with Susac syndrome. Specimen: CD4+ T cells from PBMCs. The CDR3 nucleotides are TGTGCCAGCAGCGTAGATCCAGCGGGAGGCGCGAATGAGCAGTTCTTC. This gives the protein CASSVDPAGGANEQFF.